The 13 T cell receptor beta chains below come from one sample, sequenced in a study of T cells after yellow fever vaccination. TCRdb recomputed calls from the 5' RACE reads with MiXCR, one row per CDR3 protein. The sample has 450,000 to 600,000 distinct CDR3 sequences; around an eighth are singletons. Sequences were derived from PBMCs, sampled on the day of the yellow fever booster vaccination. The receptors derive from a man aged 30 to 45 who received the YFV17D yellow fever vaccine.

The rearrangement links TRBV29-1 to TRBJ2-5; 8 bases are a match to TRBD1. From germline, CDR1 is SQVTM and CDR2 ANQGSEA. Losses at the gene ends were 5 bases for V and 5 bases for J; bases not matched to a gene: 7. The CDR3 contains 13 residues. For the CDR3, the DNA is TGCAGCGTTCGGACAGGGCGGTCGGAGACCCAGTACTTC. Translated, it gives CSVRTGRSETQYF.

The chain has TRBV7-2 and TRBJ2-3; D is perhaps TRBD2 (5 bases). CDR1 and CDR2 from the germline V gene are SGHTA and FQGNSA. V was cut by 8 bases and J by 0 bases, with 12 bases left in between. The CDR3 has 14 amino acids. DNA of the CDR3: TGTGCCAGCCTCCATGGACTGAGCACAGATACGCAGTATTTT. Translated, it gives CASLHGLSTDTQYF.

Many counts were recorded for this clonotype. This rearrangement joins TRBV29-1 to TRBJ2-5; D is unclear. V was clipped by 5 bases and J by 4 bases, with 8 bases between them. CDR3 size: 11 residues. Germline V gene data show CDR1 as SQVTM and CDR2 as ANQGSEA. CDR3 sequence (DNA): TGCAGCGTTTCTCGGGTAGAGACCCAGTACTTC. It yields the protein CSVSRVETQYF.

This chain connects TRBV6-2 or TRBV6-3 to TRBJ2-7; 8 positions agree with TRBD2. J was trimmed by 5 bases and V by 3 bases; bases with no gene match: 9. CDR3 length: 15 amino acids. Germline assignment: CDR1 MNHEY and CDR2 SVGEGT. In DNA form, the CDR3 reads TGTGCCAGCAGTTATGCGGGAGGAGTCCCTCACGAGCAGTACTTC. Translation gives CASSYAGGVPHEQYF.

The chain has TRBV12-3 or TRBV12-4 and TRBJ2-3, with D tentatively TRBD1 (6 bases). The CDR3 runs to 15 residues. V gave up 8 bases and J gave up 0 bases, with 15 bases separating them. The CDR3 spells CASGDQGQSTDTQYF. CDR3 coding DNA: TGTGCCAGCGGCGACCAGGGACAAAGCACAGATACGCAGTATTTT.

This clonotype was picked up a small number of times. This chain connects TRBV11-2 to TRBJ2-1, with 16 bases that match TRBD2. Per the germline V gene, CDR1 is SGHAT and CDR2 is FQNNGV. V shed 3 bases and J 10 bases; nucleotides not matched to a gene: 12. The CDR3 is 18 residues long. CDR3 DNA sequence: TGTGCCAGCAGCTTCGAGGGACTAGCGGGAGGGCCCTCTACCGAGCAGTTCTTC. It translates to CASSFEGLAGGPSTEQFF. The full variable domain, rest sourced from reference TRBV11-2 and TRBJ2-1, is EAGVAQSPRYKIIEKRQSVAFWCNPISGHATLYWYQQILGQGPKLLIQFQNNGVVDDSQLPKDRFSAERLKGVDSTLKIQPAKLEDSAVYLCASSFEGLAGGPSTEQFFGPGTRLTVL.

This clonotype was counted a few times. This chain links TRBV18 with TRBJ2-5, with D possibly being TRBD2 (5 bases). Trimming shortened V by 1 base and J by 1 base, and 7 bases separated the two germline ends. Germline V lookup: CDR1 KGHSH, CDR2 LQKENI. This CDR3 region has 14 residues. The CDR3 region is CASSPLARQETQYF. The CDR3 DNA reads TGTGCCAGCTCACCACTAGCGCGCCAAGAGACCCAGTACTTC.

The chain employs TRBV21-1 and TRBJ1-4; the table's D call, TRBD1, has no DNA check behind it. TRBV21-1 is labeled a pseudogene. The CDR3 length is 15 residues. The CDR3 DNA follows: TGTGCCAGCATCTGGCCAGGGGCTATTAATGAAAAACTGTTTTTT. As protein: CASIWPGAINEKLFF.

The chain is built from TRBV29-1 and TRBJ2-2, with 9 bases aligning to TRBD2. CDR3 size: 15 residues. Germline V gives CDR1 SQVTM, CDR2 ANQGSEA. V was pared by 4 bases and J by 4 bases, with 7 bases of the junction left unmatched. CDR3 protein: CSVVRGLASTGELFF. CDR3 in DNA: TGCAGCGTTGTGAGGGGACTAGCATCCACCGGGGAGCTGTTTTTT.

The V call is TRBV24-1, the J call TRBJ2-1, with TRBD2 matching over 7 bases. This CDR3 contains 17 residues. Germline V gene sequence: CDR1 KGHDR, CDR2 SFDVKD. The V and J ends lost 2 bases and 0 bases, in that order; junction bases with no gene match: 6. CDR3 nucleotide sequence: TGTGCCACCAGTGATTCTACCGGGACTACCTCCTACAATGAGCAGTTCTTC. Protein product: CATSDSTGTTSYNEQFF.

This clonotype was detected ten times or more. The chain employs TRBV7-2 and TRBJ2-5; D gene unclear. The ends were cut back, 5 bases at V and 4 bases at J, with 14 bases in the middle. The CDR3 totals 14 residues. Per the germline V gene, CDR1 is SGHTA and CDR2 is FQGNSA. CDR3 coding DNA: TGTGCCAGCAGCCCACCCTCTTTGGGAGAGACCCAGTACTTC. Protein: CASSPPSLGETQYF.

This chain links TRBV6-2 or TRBV6-3 with TRBJ2-1, with 11 bases matching TRBD2. V trimming: 6 bases; J trimming: 6 bases; junction bases outside the gene matches: 4. The germline V gene has CDR1 MNHEY and CDR2 SVGEGT. The CDR3 covers 14 residues. The CDR3 DNA sequence: TGTGCCAGCAGGACCGGGACTAGCGGCAATGAGCAGTTCTTC. This encodes CASRTGTSGNEQFF.

This clonotype was counted at least ten times. The chain links TRBV7-9 to TRBJ2-7; 7 nucleotides match TRBD2. Germline-derived CDR1 and CDR2 are SEHNR and FQNEAQ (reference sequence). The trim removed 2 bases at V and 7 bases at J, leaving 11 bases unmatched. The CDR3 consists of 15 residues. This CDR3 is CASSLLRESTREQYF. The CDR3 DNA is TGTGCCAGCAGCTTATTGCGGGAGTCAACGCGGGAGCAGTACTTC. Full variable domain (missing parts from reference TRBV7-9 and TRBJ2-7): DTGVSQNPRHKITKRGQNVTFRCDPISEHNRLYWYRQTLGQGPEFLTYFQNEAQLEKSRLLSDRFSAERPKGSFSTLEIQRTEQGDSAMYLCASSLLRESTREQYFGPGTRLTVT.